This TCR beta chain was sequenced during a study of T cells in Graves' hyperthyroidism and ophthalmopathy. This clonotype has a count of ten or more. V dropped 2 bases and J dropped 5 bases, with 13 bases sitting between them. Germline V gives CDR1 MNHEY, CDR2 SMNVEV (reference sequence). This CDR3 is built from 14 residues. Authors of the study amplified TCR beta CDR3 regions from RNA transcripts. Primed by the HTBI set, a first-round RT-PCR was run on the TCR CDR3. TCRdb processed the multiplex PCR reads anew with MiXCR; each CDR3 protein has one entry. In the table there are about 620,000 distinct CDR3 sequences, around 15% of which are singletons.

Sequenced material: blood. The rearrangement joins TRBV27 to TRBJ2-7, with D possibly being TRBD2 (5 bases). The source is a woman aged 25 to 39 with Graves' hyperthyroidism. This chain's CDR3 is CASSLVARRNEQYF. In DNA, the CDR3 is TGTGCCAGCAGTTTAGTGGCCCGGAGGAACGAGCAGTACTTC.